The 20 T cell receptor beta chains reported below all come from one sample, sequenced in a study of blood T cell repertoires in COVID-19. Sequenced by immunoSEQ multiplex PCR; TCRdb stores in-frame clones only, minus some. This sample carries some 46,000 clones, 70% to 90% of them seen once, and the ten largest clones take around 33%. The specimen was peripheral blood. These receptors originate from a woman aged 80 or older with COVID-19, enrolled during active disease.

This chain connects TRBV18 to TRBJ1-5; D gene uncertain. CDR3 length equals 14 residues. The germline V gene has CDR1 KGHSH and CDR2 LQKENI. Between the trimmed V and J ends, which lost 2 bases and 0 bases, there was a span of 5 bases. The CDR3, as DNA: TGTGCCAGCTCACCAGAGATTAGCAATCAGCCCCAGCATTTT. It yields the protein CASSPEISNQPQHF.

The chain couples TRBV19 to TRBJ1-2, with a weak D call TRBD1 (6 bases). CDR3 size: 15 residues. Germline loops: CDR1 LNHDA, CDR2 SQIVND (reference sequence). V was cut by 6 bases and J by 3 bases, with 17 bases left in between. The CDR3 is CASSLKGVLDYGYTF. The CDR3 DNA reads TGTGCCAGTAGCCTAAAGGGGGTATTGGACTATGGCTACACCTTC.

The V gene is TRBV27, the J gene TRBJ1-2; 10 nucleotides line up with TRBD1. CDR1 is MNHEY, CDR2 SMNVEV, per germline (reference sequence). J lost 3 bases, V lost 4 bases, and 5 bases had no gene match. This CDR3 region has 15 residues. In DNA, the CDR3 is TGTGCCAGCAGTTCCTGGACAGGGGGGGACTATGGCTACACCTTC. Translated, it gives CASSSWTGGDYGYTF.

This clone was seen only once. The chain joins TRBV7-6 to TRBJ2-1, with 12 bases aligning to TRBD2. The CDR3 is made up of 17 amino acids. Trimming took 5 bases from V and 4 from J; bases not matched to a gene: 9. Per germline, CDR1 SGHVS and CDR2 FNYEAQ. CDR3 residues: CASSPGRGLAGYNEQFF. The CDR3 DNA reads as TGTGCCAGCAGCCCGGGACGGGGACTAGCGGGTTACAATGAGCAGTTCTTC.

The J gene is TRBJ2-1, the V gene TRBV11-3; possibly TRBD1 for D (6 bases). V was clipped by 1 base and J by 7 bases, with 14 bases between them. Germline CDR1 reads SGHNT; CDR2 reads YENEEA. The CDR3 is 15 amino acids. CDR3 bases: TGTGCCAGCAGCTTAGGGCAGGGGATGAGGAATGAGCAGTTCTTC. Translating it yields CASSLGQGMRNEQFF. The whole variable domain, remainder taken from reference TRBV11-3 and TRBJ2-1, is EAGVVQSPRYKIIEKKQPVAFWCNPISGHNTLYWYLQNLGQGPELLIRYENEEAVDDSQLPKDRFSAERLKGVDSTLKIQPAELGDSAVYLCASSLGQGMRNEQFFGPGTRLTVL.

The chain combines TRBV7-2 with TRBJ2-7; TRBD1 is a possible D gene (5 bases). This CDR3 is built from 13 residues. V was shortened by 3 bases and J by 1 base, with 7 bases between the two germline ends. The germline CDR1 and CDR2 sequences are SGHTA and FQGNSA. CDR3 in amino acids: CASSFQGSYEQYF. The CDR3 nucleotides are TGTGCCAGCAGCTTTCAGGGATCCTACGAGCAGTACTTC.

The chain has TRBV19 and TRBJ1-2; weak D call: TRBD1 (5 bases). The germline V and J ends were trimmed by 1 base and 4 bases, with 13 bases remaining between them. The CDR3 contains 15 residues. The V gene's germline CDR1 is LNHDA and CDR2 SQIVND (reference sequence). CDR3 DNA: TGTGCCAGTAGTATAGGATGGGGCCCTGCCTATGGCTACACCTTC. Amino acids: CASSIGWGPAYGYTF. Looking up the rest from reference TRBV19 and TRBJ1-2 gives the full variable domain: DGGITQSPKYLFRKEGQNVTLSCEQNLNHDAMYWYRQDPGQGLRLIYYSQIVNDFQKGDIAEGYSVSREKKESFPLTVTSAQKNPTAFYLCASSIGWGPAYGYTFGSGTRLTVV.

The chain links TRBV9 to TRBJ1-5; no clear D gene. The V gene's germline CDR1 is SGDLS and CDR2 YYNGEE. Deletions cut 0 bases from V and 5 bases from J, with 12 bases between. CDR3 length: 15 amino acids. The CDR3 bases are TGTGCCAGCAGCGTAGACCCGGAGCCCCATCAGCCCCAGCATTTT. Translating it yields CASSVDPEPHQPQHF.

The rearrangement joins TRBV11-2 to TRBJ1-6, with D perhaps matching TRBD1 (6 bases). CDR1 and CDR2 (germline): SGHAT, FQNNGV. V dropped 3 bases and J dropped 6 bases, with 12 bases sitting between them. This CDR3 spans 15 amino acids. As DNA, the CDR3 is TGTGCCAGCAGCTTTAGTAGGGGGTCTAATTCACCCCTCCACTTT. This sequence encodes CASSFSRGSNSPLHF.

The chain employs TRBV11-1 and TRBJ2-1, with TRBD2 identical over 13 bases. Germline V gives CDR1 SGHAT, CDR2 FQDESV (reference sequence). The CDR3 extends over 16 amino acids. Unmatched junction bases numbered 5, after V lost 5 bases and J lost 4 bases. The CDR3 DNA reads as TGTGCCAGCAGCCCCCCGGGACTAGCGGGATACAATGAGCAGTTCTTC. Its translation: CASSPPGLAGYNEQFF.

This chain uses TRBV6-5 with TRBJ1-2; possibly TRBD1 for D (6 bases). CDR1 is MNHEY, CDR2 SVGAGI, per germline. The V gene lost 6 bases and the J gene lost 4 bases, with 15 bases spanning the gap. CDR3 length: 14 amino acids. The CDR3 nucleotides read TGTGCCAGCAGGACAGGCCAGGGATCCTATGGCTACACCTTC. Encoded protein: CASRTGQGSYGYTF.

The chain joins TRBV7-2 to TRBJ2-3, with TRBD1 matching 8 bases. With 0 bases clipped from V and 6 bases from J, the junction kept 8 bases outside the gene matches. CDR1 is SGHTA, CDR2 FQGNSA, per germline. The CDR3 covers 16 residues. CDR3 loop: CASSLAGRGRLDTQYF. Here the CDR3 DNA reads TGTGCCAGCAGCTTAGCTGGCAGGGGGCGTTTGGATACGCAGTATTTT.

This chain joins TRBV11-2 and TRBJ1-5; a possible D gene is TRBD1 (6 bases). Trimming took 5 bases from V and 2 from J, leaving 13 bases between them. CDR1 and CDR2 (germline): SGHAT, FQNNGV. The CDR3 is 15 residues long. CDR3 residues: CASSPGRGGNQPQHF. In DNA, the CDR3 is TGTGCCAGCAGCCCAGGGAGGGGGGGCAATCAGCCCCAGCATTTT.

The chain recombines TRBV7-8 with TRBJ2-7; TRBD2 aligns across 9 bases. The ends lost 1 base at V and 7 bases at J; junction bases unmatched: 11. The germline V gene encodes CDR1 SGHVS and CDR2 FQNEAQ. This CDR3 spans 16 amino acids. CDR3 residues: CASSLEIAGVGLEQYF. In nucleotides, the CDR3 is TGTGCCAGCAGCTTAGAAATAGCGGGAGTAGGATTGGAGCAGTACTTC.

The chain employs TRBV14 and TRBJ1-1; 10 bases map to TRBD1. The CDR3 sequence is 14 residues long. Trimming at V came to 2 bases and at J to 11 bases, leaving 8 bases not matched to a gene. Germline CDR1 and CDR2: SGHDN and FVKESK. The CDR3 loop reads CASSQRPGQGRAFF. DNA for the CDR3: TGTGCCAGCAGCCAACGGCCGGGACAGGGGAGGGCTTTCTTT.

V and J are TRBV7-8 and TRBJ2-1, with 8 bases fitting TRBD2. The CDR3 runs to 18 residues. CDR1 is SGHVS and CDR2 is FQNEAQ in the germline V gene. Trimming cost V 2 bases and J 7 bases; bases outside gene matches: 16. CDR3: CASSLRGLGTSEGNEQFF. The DNA of the CDR3 is TGTGCCAGCAGCTTAAGGGGACTAGGAACGTCCGAGGGTAATGAGCAGTTCTTC.

J is TRBJ1-5 and V is TRBV27, with D maybe TRBD1 (6 bases). This CDR3 spans 14 amino acids. The V end lost 6 bases, the J end lost 1 base, and 10 bases lay between the germline ends. CDR1 is MNHEY, CDR2 SMNVEV, per germline (reference sequence). Written as DNA, the CDR3 is TGTGCCAGCAGCGGACAGATAAGCAATCAGCCCCAGCATTTT. It yields the protein CASSGQISNQPQHF.

The chain is built from TRBV13 and TRBJ1-2; D unresolved. V gave up 3 bases and J gave up 4 bases, with 12 bases separating them. This CDR3 comprises 14 residues. CDR1 is PRHDT, CDR2 FYEKMQ, per germline (reference sequence). CDR3 sequence (DNA): TGTGCCAGCAGCTTTGGCAGAAGCGGCTATGGCTACACCTTC. This sequence encodes CASSFGRSGYGYTF.

V usage is TRBV4-1 and J usage is TRBJ2-3; 7 positions agree with TRBD1. CDR3 length: 16 residues. Trimming removed 0 bases from V and 2 bases from J; junction bases left unmatched: 5. The germline gives CDR1 MGHRA, CDR2 YSYEKL. The CDR3 nucleotides read TGCGCCAGCAGCCAAGATAAGGGACAGCCCACAGATACGCAGTATTTT. It encodes CASSQDKGQPTDTQYF.

The rearrangement joins TRBV6-4 to TRBJ2-3; TRBD1 aligns across 7 bases. CDR1 and CDR2 (germline): MRHNA, SNTAGT. This CDR3 has 13 residues. Germline trimming cut 6 bases from V and 5 bases from J; bases unmatched to any gene: 5. CDR3 protein: CASRQTGEDTQYF. The CDR3, as DNA: TGTGCCAGCAGGCAAACAGGGGAAGATACGCAGTATTTT.